This passage covers 7 T cell receptor beta chains from one sample sequenced in a study of blood T cell repertoires in COVID-19 (dated by TCRdb to the early 2020s). The library was generated by the immunoSEQ multiplex PCR assay. Entries here come from immuneACCESS through TCRdb and include only in-frame sequences with V and J called. Some clones fail to appear in such tables; in the studies checked, an unresolved V gene covers under half of the shortfall, and the cause of the remainder is unknown. For this sample there are about 220,000 clones; around 90% appear just once. 2% to 3% of the sample is in the top ten clones. The sequencing sample was made of PBMCs or T cells enriched from blood (not recorded which). These receptors all stem from a woman aged 25 to 45 with acute COVID-19.

The chain couples TRBV7-2 to TRBJ1-5; D perhaps matches TRBD1 (6 bases). CDR1 and CDR2 (germline): SGHTA, FQGNSA. The ends were cut back, 0 bases at V and 4 bases at J, with 10 bases in the middle. CDR3 length equals 15 residues. The CDR3: CASSLAPQGNQPQHF. The CDR3 nucleotides are TGTGCCAGCAGCTTAGCCCCTCAGGGGAATCAGCCCCAGCATTTT.

The genes are TRBV19 and TRBJ2-6, with 10 bases that match TRBD1. The germline V gene encodes CDR1 LNHDA and CDR2 SQIVND (reference sequence). V was pared by 3 bases and J by 2 bases, with 4 bases of the junction left unmatched. The CDR3 loop spans 17 amino acids. In DNA, the CDR3 is TGTGCCAGTAGTATGAGGGACAGGGGCGCTGGGGCCAACGTCCTGACTTTC. Translated, it gives CASSMRDRGAGANVLTF.

This chain links TRBV27 with TRBJ1-2; D gene ambiguous. The CDR3 contains 11 residues. From germline, CDR1 is MNHEY and CDR2 SMNVEV (reference sequence). Between the trimmed V and J ends, which lost 6 bases and 7 bases, there was a span of 9 bases. CDR3 residues: CASSRGFGYTF. In nucleotides, the CDR3 is TGTGCCAGCAGCAGAGGGTTTGGCTACACCTTC.

The V gene is TRBV29-1, the J gene TRBJ1-1; D unclear. The CDR3 contains 15 residues. Germline V gives CDR1 SQVTM, CDR2 ANQGSEA. Trimming removed 4 bases from V and 2 bases from J, with 17 bases in between. In DNA form, the CDR3 reads TGCAGCGTTGGGCTCCAGGAGGTGAGTAACACTGAAGCTTTCTTT. It codes for CSVGLQEVSNTEAFF.

The chain has TRBV27 and TRBJ2-2; TRBD2 might be the D (6 bases). V lost 5 bases and J 4 bases, leaving 14 bases between the germline ends. The CDR3 loop spans 15 amino acids. The germline CDR1 and CDR2 sequences are MNHEY and SMNVEV (reference sequence). The CDR3 DNA sequence: TGTGCCAGCAGTCTCACTAGCTTGGGCACCGGGGAGCTGTTTTTT. This gives the protein CASSLTSLGTGELFF.

The gene calls are TRBV2 and TRBJ1-1; TRBD1 agrees at 9 bases. This CDR3 contains 14 residues. V shed 6 bases, J shed 4 bases, and the junction held 6 bases outside the gene matches. The germline V gene encodes CDR1 SNHLY and CDR2 FYNNEI. CDR3 sequence (DNA): TGTGCCAGCAGGGAACAGGGGGCCGCCACTGAAGCTTTCTTT. This translates into CASREQGAATEAFF.

The table lists this clone with a count of one. The chain combines TRBV5-4 with TRBJ2-1; a weak D match, TRBD2 (5 bases). Trimming removed 4 bases at V and 5 bases at J, with 16 bases between. From germline, CDR1 is SGHNT and CDR2 YYREEE (reference sequence). This CDR3 is 15 amino acids long. CDR3 nucleotide sequence: TGTGCCAGCAGCACGGACCCTGCGGGTAACAATGAGCAGTTCTTC. It encodes CASSTDPAGNNEQFF.